The next 31 T cell receptor beta chains were all read from a single sample in a study of cytomegalovirus exposure and HLA in healthy donors. This table comes from immunoSEQ multiplex PCR, and its TCRdb copy is limited to in-frame clones, with some not included. This sample has some 120,000 clones, with roughly 89% found just once. The sequenced material came from PBMCs. The receptors here all came from a man aged 25 to 40 in good health and CMV-seronegative.

CDR3 sequence: CASSYSYRDTEAFF. The CDR3, as DNA: TGTGCCAGCAGTTACTCTTACAGGGACACTGAAGCTTTCTTT. The genes are TRBV6-5 and TRBJ1-1; a weak D match, TRBD1 (6 bases). CDR3 size: 14 residues. Germline CDR1 reads MNHEY; CDR2 reads SVGAGI. The germline V and J ends were trimmed by 0 bases and 3 bases, with 8 bases remaining between them.

The rearrangement uses TRBV7-2 and TRBJ2-7, with D possibly matching TRBD1 (5 bases). This CDR3 spans 15 amino acids. Germline V gives CDR1 SGHTA, CDR2 FQGNSA. Trimming removed 4 bases at V and 4 bases at J, with 17 bases between. The CDR3 coding sequence is TGTGCCAGCAGCTCGACCAGGGCCGGTGGGTACGAGCAGTACTTC. Translation gives CASSSTRAGGYEQYF.

This clone was recorded once. The rearrangement links TRBV5-1 to TRBJ1-1; D not certain. Germline V CDR1 and CDR2: SGHRS, YFSETQ. This CDR3 region has 15 residues. The V end lost 0 bases, the J end lost 1 base, and 10 bases lay between the germline ends. The CDR3 DNA is TGCGCCAGCAGCTTGGGATCTCGGGAGAACACTGAAGCTTTCTTT. Amino acids: CASSLGSRENTEAFF.

J is TRBJ2-7 and V is TRBV19; tentative D call: TRBD1 (5 bases). V was shortened by 4 bases and J by 4 bases, with 23 bases between the two germline ends. This CDR3 is built from 17 residues. CDR1 and CDR2 from the germline V gene are LNHDA and SQIVND (reference sequence). CDR3: CASSSGAGDSAFYEQYF. The CDR3 bases are TGTGCCAGTAGTAGTGGGGCAGGCGACAGTGCGTTTTACGAGCAGTACTTC. Full variable domain (missing parts from reference TRBV19 and TRBJ2-7): DGGITQSPKYLFRKEGQNVTLSCEQNLNHDAMYWYRQDPGQGLRLIYYSQIVNDFQKGDIAEGYSVSREKKESFPLTVTSAQKNPTAFYLCASSSGAGDSAFYEQYFGPGTRLTVT.

V gene TRBV4-2 combines with J gene TRBJ2-3; 9 bases map to TRBD2. CDR1 LGHNA and CDR2 YNFKEQ come from the germline V gene. J lost 4 bases, V lost 0 bases, and 11 bases had no gene match. This CDR3 comprises 18 residues. The CDR3 protein is CASSQEGVSGGHADTQYF. CDR3 in DNA: TGTGCCAGCAGCCAAGAAGGAGTTAGCGGGGGCCACGCAGATACGCAGTATTTT.

The J gene is TRBJ2-3, the V gene TRBV7-9, with 8 bases lining up with TRBD1. This CDR3 region has 15 residues. Germline V lookup: CDR1 SEHNR, CDR2 FQNEAQ (reference sequence). Trimming took 8 bases from V and 2 from J; bases not matched to a gene: 9. Here the CDR3 reads CASPLGQGYTDTQYF. DNA of the CDR3: TGTGCCAGCCCCCTAGGACAGGGCTACACAGATACGCAGTATTTT.

This clone was recorded a few times. The chain joins TRBV6-5 to TRBJ2-7; 7 bases are a match to TRBD2. V shed 7 bases and J 3 bases; nucleotides not matched to a gene: 9. CDR3 length: 14 residues. CDR1 and CDR2 (germline): MNHEY, SVGAGI. The CDR3 DNA sequence: TGTGCCAGCAAGAGAGCGGGGCGTAACTACGAGCAGTACTTC. This translates into CASKRAGRNYEQYF.

The genes are TRBV2 and TRBJ1-6; D is possibly TRBD1 (6 bases). Trimming took off 9 bases at V and 7 bases at J, with 13 bases between the two ends. The CDR3 spans 13 residues. Germline CDR1 is SNHLY and CDR2 is FYNNEI. CDR3 sequence: CASVRDTNSPLHF. The DNA of the CDR3 is TGTGCCAGTGTTAGGGACACCAATTCACCCCTCCACTTT.

This chain links TRBV12-5 with TRBJ2-1, with 7 bases matching TRBD1. V was clipped by 6 bases and J by 5 bases; unmatched bases: 7. The CDR3 has 14 amino acids. Germline CDR1 reads LGHNT; CDR2 reads FRNRAP. The CDR3 protein is CASGGSGTDNEQFF. In nucleotides, the CDR3 is TGTGCTAGTGGAGGGTCCGGGACAGACAATGAGCAGTTCTTC.

The rearrangement joins TRBV4-2 to TRBJ1-6; unclear D gene. V was trimmed by 4 bases and J by 3 bases, leaving 10 bases between them. Germline CDR1 and CDR2: LGHNA and YNFKEQ. There are 15 residues in the CDR3. The CDR3 sequence: CASSLNAVYNSPLHF. In DNA form, the CDR3 reads TGTGCCAGCAGCCTGAACGCGGTCTATAATTCACCCCTCCACTTT.

This chain uses TRBV6-5 with TRBJ1-1; D is undetermined. The CDR3 runs 15 residues. V was trimmed by 0 bases and J by 4 bases, leaving 12 bases between them. Germline CDR1 is MNHEY and CDR2 is SVGAGI. CDR3: CASSYSSGIGTEAFF. The CDR3 nucleotides read TGTGCCAGCAGTTACTCTTCGGGGATCGGCACTGAAGCTTTCTTT.

The chain couples TRBV9 to TRBJ1-6; 8 bases align to TRBD1. V trimming: 1 base; J trimming: 0 bases; junction bases outside the gene matches: 6. The germline V gene encodes CDR1 SGDLS and CDR2 YYNGEE. The CDR3 has 18 amino acids. CDR3 sequence (DNA): TGTGCCAGCAGCGTATCGACAGGGGCGAGCTCCTATAATTCACCCCTCCACTTT. This codes for CASSVSTGASSYNSPLHF.

This rearrangement joins TRBV2 to TRBJ2-3, with TRBD2 matching over 11 bases. V lost 7 bases and J lost 6; bases outside the gene matches: 6. The CDR3 is made up of 14 amino acids. CDR1 is SNHLY and CDR2 is FYNNEI in the germline V gene. CDR3 sequence reads: CASTKTSGADTQYF. In nucleotides, the CDR3 is TGTGCCAGCACCAAGACTAGCGGGGCGGATACGCAGTATTTT.

The chain joins TRBV7-8 to TRBJ2-5; 14 positions agree with TRBD2. Unmatched junction bases numbered 14, after V lost 4 bases and J lost 7 bases. This CDR3 is built from 18 residues. Germline V gene lookup returns CDR1 SGHVS and CDR2 FQNEAQ. CDR3 sequence reads: CASSYPGLAGVLIVTQYF. For the CDR3, the DNA is TGTGCCAGCAGCTACCCGGGACTAGCGGGGGTACTCATCGTGACCCAGTACTTC.

The chain has TRBV4-2 and TRBJ2-7; 7 nucleotides align to TRBD1. The CDR3 has 14 amino acids. J lost 0 bases, V lost 4 bases, and 3 bases had no gene match. The germline V gene encodes CDR1 LGHNA and CDR2 YNFKEQ. This chain's CDR3 is CASSLQGDSYEQYF. CDR3 coding DNA: TGTGCCAGCAGCCTTCAGGGGGACTCCTACGAGCAGTACTTC.

V usage is TRBV27 and J usage is TRBJ1-1, with D maybe TRBD1 (6 bases). The CDR3 is 14 residues long. With 2 bases removed from V and 4 bases from J, the gap between germline ends came to 11 bases. From germline, CDR1 is MNHEY and CDR2 SMNVEV (reference sequence). CDR3 amino acids: CASSLQGRSTEAFF. The CDR3 bases are TGTGCCAGCAGTTTACAGGGGCGCAGCACTGAAGCTTTCTTT.

This sequence joins TRBV29-1 and TRBJ1-1, with TRBD1 matching over 8 bases. The germline V gene has CDR1 SQVTM and CDR2 ANQGSEA. This CDR3 is 13 amino acids long. The J segment lost 0 bases and the V segment lost 6 bases, leaving 3 bases of the junction unmatched. CDR3 sequence: CSVTDRVNTEAFF. The CDR3 DNA follows: TGCAGCGTAACGGACAGGGTGAACACTGAAGCTTTCTTT.

Turning to this clone: Other DNA sequences within the sample encode an identical CDR3. This chain connects TRBV11-2 to TRBJ1-2, with 9 bases identical to TRBD1. J gave up 5 bases and V 5 bases, and 3 bases lay outside the gene matches. The CDR3 spans 13 residues. Germline V gives CDR1 SGHAT, CDR2 FQNNGV. The CDR3 DNA follows: TGTGCCAGCAGCCTGGGGACAGGGTATGGCTACACCTTC. Encoded protein: CASSLGTGYGYTF.

V gene TRBV5-8 combines with J gene TRBJ1-2; TRBD1 agrees at 7 bases. V shed 4 bases, J shed 5 bases, and the junction held 11 bases outside the gene matches. CDR1 and CDR2 from the germline V gene are SGHTS and YDEGEE. The length of the CDR3 is 15 residues. The CDR3 sequence is CASSAIRTGDYGYTF. The CDR3 DNA reads TGTGCCAGCAGCGCAATTCGGACAGGCGATTATGGCTACACCTTC.

V gene TRBV18 combines with J gene TRBJ1-5; 7 bases map to TRBD1. The V and J ends lost 4 bases and 1 base, in that order; junction bases with no gene match: 7. Germline CDR1 and CDR2: KGHSH and LQKENI. The CDR3 has 16 amino acids. This CDR3 reads CASSLNDRASNQPQHF. In nucleotides, the CDR3 is TGTGCCAGCTCACTAAATGACAGGGCCAGCAATCAGCCCCAGCATTTT.

The chain joins TRBV7-2 to TRBJ2-2; maybe TRBD2 (6 bases). V dropped 3 bases and J dropped 5 bases, with 16 bases sitting between them. The V gene's germline CDR1 is SGHTA and CDR2 FQGNSA. The CDR3 is 16 amino acids. CDR3: CASSLGGTGNTGELFF. The CDR3 bases are TGTGCCAGCAGCTTGGGCGGGACGGGAAATACCGGGGAGCTGTTTTTT.

The V and J genes are TRBV27 and TRBJ2-7; TRBD2 matches 7 bases. In germline, CDR1 is MNHEY, CDR2 SMNVEV (reference sequence). V dropped 6 bases and J dropped 3; count of bases not matched to a gene: 11. This CDR3 contains 15 residues. In DNA, the CDR3 is TGTGCCAGCAGCTACCGGGGGGTACAGCGCTACGAGCAGTACTTC. This translates into CASSYRGVQRYEQYF.

Only a few counts were recorded for this clone. The rearrangement joins TRBV4-1 to TRBJ1-5, with TRBD1 matching over 9 bases. V was clipped by 4 bases and J by 4 bases; unmatched bases: 5. This CDR3 has 15 residues. Germline lookup yields CDR1 MGHRA and CDR2 YSYEKL. CDR3 coding DNA: TGCGCCAGCAGCCCCCGGGACAGGGAGAATCAGCCCCAGCATTTT. It translates to CASSPRDRENQPQHF.

The chain links TRBV12-5 to TRBJ2-1; D possibly corresponds to TRBD2 (6 bases). The CDR3 runs to 15 residues. The germline CDR1 and CDR2 sequences are LGHNT and FRNRAP. Between the trimmed V and J ends, which lost 6 bases and 6 bases, there was a span of 18 bases. CDR3: CASGSGVAASNEQFF. In DNA, the CDR3 is TGTGCTAGTGGCTCCGGGGTAGCGGCTTCCAATGAGCAGTTCTTC.

The chain couples TRBV6-5 to TRBJ2-2; 12 bases line up with TRBD1. CDR1 is MNHEY and CDR2 is SVGAGI in the germline V gene. V gave up 1 base and J gave up 6 bases; unmatched junction bases: 3. CDR3 length: 16 amino acids. The CDR3 protein is CASSYLGTGGSGELFF. The CDR3 bases are TGTGCCAGCAGTTACTTAGGGACAGGGGGCTCCGGGGAGCTGTTTTTT.

This rearrangement joins TRBV12-5 to TRBJ1-5; TRBD1 agrees at 12 bases. Germline CDR1 is LGHNT and CDR2 is FRNRAP. The junction had 7 bases not matched to a gene; V was cut back by 3 bases and J by 7 bases. The CDR3 sequence is 16 residues long. DNA of the CDR3: TGTGCTAGTGGTTTCTTGGGACAGGGGGCGAGGCAGCCCCAGCATTTT. This sequence encodes CASGFLGQGARQPQHF.

V and J are TRBV5-1 and TRBJ1-2, with 7 bases identical to TRBD1. CDR3 size: 16 residues. The germline CDR1 and CDR2 sequences are SGHRS and YFSETQ. Trimming removed 4 bases from V and 0 bases from J; junction bases left unmatched: 9. The CDR3 region is CASSQRLQGTNYGYTF. The DNA for the CDR3 is TGCGCCAGCAGCCAGCGGCTACAGGGGACTAACTATGGCTACACCTTC.

The V gene is TRBV7-2, the J gene TRBJ2-1, with TRBD2 matching 9 bases. Losses at the gene ends were 0 bases for V and 4 bases for J; bases not matched to a gene: 7. There are 17 residues in the CDR3. The germline gives CDR1 SGHTA, CDR2 FQGNSA. The CDR3 nucleotides are TGTGCCAGCAGCTTAGCAGCGGGGGGTCCCCTTTACAATGAGCAGTTCTTC. It yields the protein CASSLAAGGPLYNEQFF.

The chain recombines TRBV27 with TRBJ2-1, with TRBD2 matching 8 bases. Looked up from germline, CDR1 is MNHEY and CDR2 is SMNVEV (reference sequence). J lost 9 bases, V lost 5 bases, and 6 bases had no gene match. The CDR3 runs 13 residues. The CDR3 reads CASSPPGGFEQFF. CDR3 DNA sequence: TGTGCCAGCAGTCCTCCGGGGGGGTTTGAGCAGTTCTTC.

J is TRBJ2-2 and V is TRBV11-3; tentative D call: TRBD1 (7 bases). From germline, CDR1 is SGHNT and CDR2 YENEEA. V lost 5 bases, J lost 2 bases, and 12 bases lay in between. The CDR3 consists of 15 residues. CDR3 protein: CASSTTGTNTGELFF. Here the CDR3 DNA reads TGTGCCAGCAGCACGACAGGGACTAACACCGGGGAGCTGTTTTTT.

The sample holds one count of this clone. The chain carries TRBV7-2 and TRBJ2-3, with 8 nucleotides matching TRBD2. This CDR3 contains 16 residues. J gave up 2 bases and V 5 bases, and 9 bases lay outside the gene matches. CDR1 and CDR2 from the germline V gene are SGHTA and FQGNSA. The CDR3 bases are TGTGCCAGCAGCCCCGCTGGGACTAGAGCCACAGATACGCAGTATTTT. Protein sequence: CASSPAGTRATDTQYF.